The rows below give T cell receptor beta chains drawn from one sample of a study of cytomegalovirus exposure and HLA in healthy donors. The assay was immunoSEQ multiplex PCR, and TCRdb's table has in-frame clones only and misses some. Among more than 150,000 clones listed, 75% to 80% were seen once. The specimen sequenced was PBMCs. The receptors were gathered from a man in his forties or fifties in good health and CMV-seropositive. The CDR3 runs from the conserved cysteine through the conserved F or W. The order of the fields is clone size, D gene, V gene, J gene, CDR3 DNA, CDR3 protein. The D gene is left open where the match is weak. For some rows the clone size is stated as once, few or many, or as a class when expanded; others skip it.

>NA|NA|TRBV28|TRBJ2-7
TGTGCCAGCAGTACCTCCCGCCGGGCCTACGAGCAGTACTTC
CASSTSRRAYEQYF
>NA|NA|TRBV5-6|TRBJ2-2
TGTGCCAGCAGTCCGACAGGGAGCACCGGGGGGCTGTTTTTT
CASSPTGSTGGLFF
>NA|TRBD1|TRBV10-3|TRBJ2-4
TGTGCCATCGCCGGGGACAGGTTACAACCTAACATTCAGTACTTC
CAIAGDRLQPNIQYF
>few|TRBD2|TRBV7-8|TRBJ2-1
TGTGCCAGCAGCTTATTTCGTCCTAGCGGGGGACGCAGTATTTACAATGAGCAGTTCTTC
CASSLFRPSGGRSIYNEQFF
>few|NA|TRBV7-9|TRBJ2-1
TGTGCCAGCACCTGGGGGGTTGAGCAGTTCTTC
CASTWGVEQFF
>NA|NA|TRBV5-1|TRBJ2-1
TGCGCCAGCAGCTTGGGGTCGGGGAGCTCCTACAATGAGCAGTTCTTC
CASSLGSGSSYNEQFF
>NA|TRBD2|TRBV19|TRBJ2-6
TGTGCCAGTAGTATAGACCCCCTCGGACTAGCGGGGCGCTCTGGGGCCAACGTCCTGACTTTC
CASSIDPLGLAGRSGANVLTF
>few|NA|TRBV28|TRBJ1-5
TGTGCCAGCAGCTACAGGGCCGATCAGCCCCAGCATTTT
CASSYRADQPQHF
>NA|NA|TRBV5-1|TRBJ1-2
TGCGCCAGCAGCTTGTCGGGTCTTAACACTAACTATGGCTACACCTTC
CASSLSGLNTNYGYTF
>NA|NA|TRBV4-3|TRBJ2-7
TGCGCCAACAGCCGCAGCCTACTATACGAGCAGTACTTC
CANSRSLLYEQYF
>NA|TRBD1|TRBV19|TRBJ1-3
TGTGCCAGTAGCCCGACAGGGACTGGAAACACCATATATTTT
CASSPTGTGNTIYF
>NA|NA|TRBV7-9|TRBJ1-3
TGTGCCAGCAGCCCCCCGCTGACAGTCTCTGGAAACACCATATATTTT
CASSPPLTVSGNTIYF
>NA|TRBD2|TRBV7-2|TRBJ2-7
TGTGCCAGCACCCCTAGCGGGGGGGCGAAAGAGCAGTACTTC
CASTPSGGAKEQYF